What follows are 12 T cell receptor beta chains derived from one specimen sequenced in a study of long-term antiretroviral therapy in people with HIV. They ran version v3.0 of the immunoSEQ assay at survey level. The method was immunoSEQ multiplex PCR; TCRdb's version includes in-frame clones alone and lacks a portion of them. Of around 29,000 clones in the sample, 95% were seen once. The sequences come from unsorted PBMCs, collected 5.3 years after starting antiretroviral therapy. The receptors here all came from a young man with HIV.

V usage is TRBV10-3 and J usage is TRBJ1-6; 11 bases are a match to TRBD1. The germline gives CDR1 ENHRY, CDR2 SYGVKD. The CDR3 spans 13 residues. Trimming at V came to 9 bases and at J to 8 bases, leaving 3 bases not matched to a gene. CDR3 loop: CAIGTGGDSPLHF. CDR3 sequence (DNA): TGTGCCATAGGGACAGGGGGTGATTCACCCCTCCACTTT.

A single count supports this clone. The chain couples TRBV5-6 to TRBJ2-7; no reliable D call. This CDR3 has 13 amino acids. V lost 4 bases and J 6 bases, leaving 14 bases between the germline ends. Per germline, CDR1 SGHDT and CDR2 YYEEEE. The CDR3 is CASSAVAWGEQYF. The DNA of the CDR3 is TGTGCCAGCAGCGCGGTCGCGTGGGGCGAGCAGTACTTC.

The chain carries TRBV27 and TRBJ2-7; 8 bases are shared with TRBD1. This CDR3 spans 13 amino acids. Germline assignment: CDR1 MNHEY and CDR2 SMNVEV (reference sequence). V was pared by 8 bases and J by 4 bases, with 7 bases of the junction left unmatched. The CDR3 sequence is CASAQGAWYEQYF. In DNA form, the CDR3 reads TGTGCCAGCGCGCAGGGGGCATGGTACGAGCAGTACTTC.

CDR3 coding DNA: TGTGCCAGCAGCGACGGGACACCAGGTAGGGGAGATACGCAGTATTTT. It is translated as CASSDGTPGRGDTQYF. The chain uses TRBV9 and TRBJ2-3, with D tentatively TRBD1 (6 bases). Per germline, CDR1 SGDLS and CDR2 YYNGEE. The CDR3 covers 16 residues. The V end lost 3 bases, the J end lost 5 bases, and 19 bases lay between the germline ends.

The chain carries TRBV15 and TRBJ1-3; D is uncertain. There are 16 residues in the CDR3. CDR1 and CDR2 from the germline V gene are LNHNV and YYDKDF (reference sequence). Trimming cost V 0 bases and J 4 bases, with 13 bases left between them. The CDR3 spells CATSRDRPNSGNTIYF. The CDR3 DNA is TGTGCCACCAGCAGAGATAGGCCGAACTCCGGAAACACCATATATTTT.

The chain recombines TRBV6-1 with TRBJ2-5; TRBD1 aligns across 9 bases. Germline CDR1 is MNHNS and CDR2 is SASEGT. With V trimmed by 0 bases and J by 5 bases, 7 bases remained unmatched. The CDR3 consists of 16 residues. In DNA, the CDR3 is TGTGCCAGCAGTGAAGCGCGAACAGGGGGCTGGGAGACCCAGTACTTC. This gives the protein CASSEARTGGWETQYF.

The rearrangement joins TRBV29-1 to TRBJ2-7; D ambiguous. The CDR3 covers 13 residues. CDR1 and CDR2 from the germline V gene are SQVTM and ANQGSEA. V lost 2 bases and J lost 5, with 13 bases in between. CDR3 protein: CSVETPVSDEQYF. The CDR3 nucleotides are TGCAGCGTTGAAACCCCCGTCAGCGACGAGCAGTACTTC.

This clone has only one observation. This chain connects TRBV4-1 to TRBJ1-4; 9 bases fit TRBD1. The length of the CDR3 is 15 residues. Germline lookup yields CDR1 MGHRA and CDR2 YSYEKL. The J segment lost 7 bases and the V segment lost 5 bases, leaving 8 bases of the junction unmatched. For the CDR3, the DNA is TGCGCCAGCAGCTCTGGGGACAGGGATAGTGAAAAACTGTTTTTT. It is translated as CASSSGDRDSEKLFF.

The chain carries TRBV12-5 and TRBJ1-3; no clear D gene. V was shortened by 3 bases and J by 4 bases, with 7 bases between the two germline ends. This CDR3 is 13 amino acids long. Looked up from germline, CDR1 is LGHNT and CDR2 is FRNRAP. The DNA of the CDR3 is TGTGCTAGTGGTTTAGGCGGGGGAAACACCATATATTTT. Its protein product is CASGLGGGNTIYF.

The chain's CDR3 is CASSLSSVSGNTIYF. DNA for the CDR3: TGTGCCAGCAGCTTATCCTCGGTCAGTGGAAACACCATATATTTT. The chain is built from TRBV11-2 and TRBJ1-3; no clear D. CDR3 size: 15 residues. Germline V gives CDR1 SGHAT, CDR2 FQNNGV. The V gene lost 2 bases and the J gene lost 3 bases, with 11 bases spanning the gap.

V usage is TRBV19 and J usage is TRBJ1-5; D gene uncertain. Germline CDR1 is LNHDA and CDR2 is SQIVND (reference sequence). V shed 1 base and J shed 1 base, with 11 bases lying between them. The CDR3 length is 16 residues. CDR3 sequence reads: CASSIAPNLSNQPQHF. The CDR3 nucleotides are TGTGCCAGTAGTATAGCCCCTAATTTGAGCAATCAGCCCCAGCATTTT.

The rearrangement links TRBV2 to TRBJ2-2; 7 nucleotides match TRBD1. Germline V gene data show CDR1 as SNHLY and CDR2 as FYNNEI. The CDR3 has 15 residues. V lost 4 bases and J lost 0; bases outside the gene matches: 2. The CDR3: CASSGDSTNTGELFF. The CDR3 coding sequence is TGTGCCAGCAGTGGGGACAGTACGAACACCGGGGAGCTGTTTTTT.